This T cell receptor (beta chain) appears in the sequencing data of a study of T-cell reconstitution after alpha-beta-depleted transplantation in children. CDR1 and CDR2 from the germline V gene are LGHNT and FRNRAP. The CDR3 has 15 residues. V lost 5 bases, J lost 2 bases, and 7 bases stayed unmatched. Unique molecular identifiers were used to barcode this TCRbeta library. TCRdb redid the calling of the PCR reads with MiXCR, one entry per CDR3 protein. The sample lists over 550,000 distinct CDR3 sequences, over 9.5% seen once, with about 4.2% in the top ten. This receptor was identified in a human donor who donated a stem cell graft to a child with acute myeloid leukemia. Here the sequenced sample was PBMCs from the stem cell graft donor, taken from the stem cell graft. The chain joins TRBV12-5 to TRBJ2-3; 7 positions agree with TRBD1. The CDR3 DNA is TGTGCTAGTGGTACCGGGACAGCAGTCACAGATACGCAGTATTTT. Translating it yields CASGTGTAVTDTQYF.